This TCR beta chain comes out of a study of T cells expressing NK-cell markers. Turning to the study itself: In the group of eight sequenced donors, seven were HCMV-seropositive and one was seronegative.

Making the TCR beta cDNA relied on 5'RACE template switching with UMIs. TCRdb reanalyzed the 5' RACE reads, giving one entry per CDR3 protein sequence and no DNA. The listing records about 460,000 distinct CDR3 sequences. About this clonotype itself: Antigen: not known.

Study conclusions and caveats: The dominant NKG2C+ clonotypes represented 1.0-7.0% of CD8+ T cells in more than five donors. In a few donors, dominant clonotypes made up about 28.3-60.1% of CD3+CD56-NKG2C+ cells.

CDR3 length: 15 amino acids. CDR1 SGHRS and CDR2 YFSETQ come from the germline V gene. The sample comprised blood T cells: a sorted CD56 or NKG2C T cell subset, CD4+ or CD8+ T cells, or bulk PBMC T cells (not recorded which). The rearrangement links TRBV5-1 to TRBJ1-5. This clonotype was obtained from a woman between 45 and 60 years old in good health. The CDR3 sequence: CASSLRRNSNQPQHF.